The 14 T cell receptor beta chains presented below share a single source sample, sequenced in a study of shared clonotypes between healthy human individuals. The assay was immunoSEQ multiplex PCR, and TCRdb's table has in-frame clones only and misses some. This sample has roughly 2.5 million clones, with more than 80% found just once. Sequencing used naive CD4+ T cells sorted from blood. Subset described: CD45RA+ positively selected. Every receptor here comes from a man younger than 35 in good health.

The chain carries TRBV10-2 and TRBJ1-5; D is perhaps TRBD1 (6 bases). V lost 5 bases and J lost 4, with 15 bases in between. The CDR3 spans 15 residues. Per germline, CDR1 WSHSY and CDR2 SAAADI. CDR3 sequence (DNA): TGCGCCAGCAGTCCGGGACAAGCAGTTAATCAGCCCCAGCATTTT. It translates to CASSPGQAVNQPQHF.

The chain links TRBV30 to TRBJ2-3; TRBD1 is a possible D gene (5 bases). The CDR3 has 14 amino acids. CDR1 GTSNPN and CDR2 SVGIG come from the germline V gene (reference sequence). Trimming shortened V by 0 bases and J by 3 bases, and 10 bases separated the two germline ends. The CDR3 protein is CAWSVQGSTDTQYF. The CDR3 bases are TGTGCCTGGAGTGTTCAGGGTTCAACAGATACGCAGTATTTT.

This chain uses TRBV27 with TRBJ1-6; 8 bases are shared with TRBD1. The CDR3 sequence is 16 residues long. J was trimmed by 5 bases and V by 5 bases; bases with no gene match: 8. Germline CDR1 and CDR2: MNHEY and SMNVEV (reference sequence). CDR3 residues: CASSPKDRDHNSPLHF. Written as DNA, the CDR3 is TGTGCCAGCAGTCCGAAGGACAGGGACCATAATTCACCCCTCCACTTT.

J is TRBJ1-1 and V is TRBV2; 10 nucleotides align to TRBD1. The CDR3 runs to 17 residues. CDR1 is SNHLY and CDR2 is FYNNEI in the germline V gene. Trimming cost V 8 bases and J 0 bases; bases outside gene matches: 12. The CDR3 region has the DNA TGTGCCAGCCGATTTGTCCCGGGACAGGGGCTGAACACTGAAGCTTTCTTT. Residues: CASRFVPGQGLNTEAFF. Filled out from reference TRBV2 and TRBJ1-1, the complete variable domain reads EPEVTQTPSHQVTQMGQEVILRCVPISNHLYFYWYRQILGQKVEFLVSFYNNEISEKSEIFDDQFSVERPDGSNFTLKIRSTKLEDSAMYFCASRFVPGQGLNTEAFFGQGTRLTVV.

The rearrangement joins TRBV19 to TRBJ1-5; D is unresolved. This CDR3 is built from 12 residues. The germline CDR1 and CDR2 sequences are LNHDA and SQIVND (reference sequence). V was shortened by 1 base and J by 7 bases, with 5 bases between the two germline ends. For the CDR3, the DNA is TGTGCCAGTAGTATAGGGATCCAGCCCCAGCATTTT. This sequence encodes CASSIGIQPQHF. Filled out from reference TRBV19 and TRBJ1-5, the complete variable domain reads DGGITQSPKYLFRKEGQNVTLSCEQNLNHDAMYWYRQDPGQGLRLIYYSQIVNDFQKGDIAEGYSVSREKKESFPLTVTSAQKNPTAFYLCASSIGIQPQHFGDGTRLSIL.

The chain employs TRBV27 and TRBJ2-3, with D unclear. Germline V lookup: CDR1 MNHEY, CDR2 SMNVEV (reference sequence). This CDR3 contains 13 residues. V was pared by 2 bases and J by 5 bases, with 8 bases between. The CDR3 sequence is CASSLMGIDTQYF. The CDR3 DNA reads TGTGCCAGCAGTTTAATGGGTATAGATACGCAGTATTTT.

V usage is TRBV18 and J usage is TRBJ2-7, with D perhaps TRBD2 (6 bases). Germline CDR1 KGHSH, CDR2 LQKENI. The V and J ends lost 0 bases and 2 bases respectively, with 11 bases between them. The CDR3 runs 15 residues. In nucleotides, the CDR3 is TGTGCCAGCTCACCACCGGGACTCCAGACCTACGAGCAGTACTTC. Residues: CASSPPGLQTYEQYF.

The chain carries TRBV2 and TRBJ1-1; 7 bases are shared with TRBD1. This CDR3 region has 17 residues. The V gene end was trimmed by 4 bases and the J gene end by 4 bases; junction bases not matched to a gene: 15. CDR1 is SNHLY, CDR2 FYNNEI, per germline. CDR3 protein: CASSAARAQGLGTEAFF. CDR3 sequence (DNA): TGTGCCAGCAGTGCCGCAAGGGCACAGGGGTTGGGCACTGAAGCTTTCTTT.

This chain uses TRBV5-1 with TRBJ2-7; 9 bases align to TRBD2. Germline CDR1 is SGHRS and CDR2 is YFSETQ. The CDR3 contains 15 residues. V was clipped by 4 bases and J by 7 bases; unmatched bases: 12. The CDR3 coding sequence is TGCGCCAGCAGCGCCGGGAGCGGGGGGCCGAGGGAGCAGTACTTC. Protein sequence: CASSAGSGGPREQYF.

The genes are TRBV5-5 and TRBJ1-4, with D unclear. Germline V gene lookup returns CDR1 SGHKS and CDR2 YYEKEE (reference sequence). The CDR3 length is 14 residues. V was pared by 6 bases and J by 8 bases, with 17 bases between. The CDR3 here is CASTVPGRPEKLFF. The CDR3 DNA reads as TGTGCCAGCACCGTCCCGGGTCGCCCGGAAAAACTGTTTTTT.

The V gene is TRBV30, the J gene TRBJ1-3; D is perhaps TRBD1 (5 bases). The CDR3 has 15 amino acids. Between the trimmed V and J ends, which lost 5 bases and 1 base, there was a span of 15 bases. The V gene's germline CDR1 is GTSNPN and CDR2 SVGIG (reference sequence). CDR3 residues: CAWFNRGESGNTIYF. The CDR3 DNA sequence: TGTGCCTGGTTCAATAGGGGCGAATCTGGAAACACCATATATTTT.

This clone was seen a handful of times. The chain combines TRBV25-1 with TRBJ1-5; tentative D call: TRBD1 (5 bases). CDR1 and CDR2 from the germline V gene are MGHDK and SYGVNS. CDR3 length: 13 residues. The V end lost 4 bases, the J end lost 2 bases, and 6 bases lay between the germline ends. The CDR3 loop is CASSGGGNQPQHF. The CDR3 DNA reads as TGTGCCAGCAGTGGAGGGGGCAATCAGCCCCAGCATTTT.

The rearrangement uses TRBV18 and TRBJ2-1; 12 bases line up with TRBD2. The CDR3 has 18 residues. Germline-derived CDR1 and CDR2 are KGHSH and LQKENI. J was trimmed by 2 bases and V by 2 bases; bases with no gene match: 7. CDR3 in amino acids: CASSPINTSGRTYNEQFF. CDR3 nucleotide sequence: TGTGCCAGCTCACCAATCAATACTAGCGGGAGGACCTACAATGAGCAGTTCTTC. The entire variable domain, with the rest obtained from reference TRBV18 and TRBJ2-1, is as follows: NAGVMQNPRHLVRRRGQEARLRCSPMKGHSHVYWYRQLPEEGLKFMVYLQKENIIDESGMPKERFSAEFPKEGPSILRIQQVVRGDSAAYFCASSPINTSGRTYNEQFFGPGTRLTVL.

The chain recombines TRBV11-1 with TRBJ1-2; tentatively, D is TRBD1 (6 bases). V gave up 5 bases and J gave up 8 bases, with 15 bases separating them. This CDR3 comprises 13 residues. Germline V gene data show CDR1 as SGHAT and CDR2 as FQDESV (reference sequence). In nucleotides, the CDR3 is TGTGCCAGCAGCCTGACAGGTTTTTGGGGCTACACCTTC. Translated: CASSLTGFWGYTF.